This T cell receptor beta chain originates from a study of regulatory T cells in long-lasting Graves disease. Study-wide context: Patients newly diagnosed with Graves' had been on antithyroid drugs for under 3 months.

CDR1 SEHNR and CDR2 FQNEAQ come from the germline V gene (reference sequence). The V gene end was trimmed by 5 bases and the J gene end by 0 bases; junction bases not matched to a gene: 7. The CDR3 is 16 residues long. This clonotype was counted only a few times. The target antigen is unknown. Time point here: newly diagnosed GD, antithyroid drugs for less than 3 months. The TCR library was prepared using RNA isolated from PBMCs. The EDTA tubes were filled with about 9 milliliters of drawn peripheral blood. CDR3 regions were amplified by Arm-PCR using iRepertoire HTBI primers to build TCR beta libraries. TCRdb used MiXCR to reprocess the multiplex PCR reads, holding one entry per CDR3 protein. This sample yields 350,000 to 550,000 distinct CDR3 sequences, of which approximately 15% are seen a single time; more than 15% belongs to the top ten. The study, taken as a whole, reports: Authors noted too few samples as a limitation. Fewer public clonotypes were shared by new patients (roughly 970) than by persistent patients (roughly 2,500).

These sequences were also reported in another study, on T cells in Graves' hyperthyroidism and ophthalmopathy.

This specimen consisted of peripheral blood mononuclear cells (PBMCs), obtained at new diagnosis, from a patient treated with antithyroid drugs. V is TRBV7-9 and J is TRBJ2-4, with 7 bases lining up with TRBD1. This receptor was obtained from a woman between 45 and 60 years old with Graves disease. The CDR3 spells CASSTDRALAKNIQYF. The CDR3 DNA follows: TGTGCCAGCAGCACAGACAGGGCCTTAGCCAAAAACATTCAGTACTTC.